This entry lists 12 T cell receptor beta chains sequenced from one sample in a study of shared clonotypes between healthy human individuals. Some clones are missing from TCRdb's copy, which holds only in-frame ones; the method was immunoSEQ multiplex PCR. Among around 2.1 million clones listed, 90% to 96% were seen once. Sequencing was carried out using naive CD4+ T cells sorted from blood. The subset here: CD45RA+ positively selected. The receptors shown here come from a man between 18 and 35 years old in good health.

This sequence joins TRBV28 and TRBJ2-7; tentatively, D is TRBD2 (6 bases). Germline assignment: CDR1 MDHEN and CDR2 SYDVKM. The CDR3 is 15 amino acids. V was cut by 5 bases and J by 2 bases, with 16 bases left in between. CDR3 DNA sequence: TGTGCCAGCAGTAACTCGGGCGGGGAACCCTACGAGCAGTACTTC. As protein: CASSNSGGEPYEQYF.

This clone appeared a few times. The V call is TRBV11-2, the J call TRBJ1-2; D gene unclear. This CDR3 spans 14 amino acids. V dropped 2 bases and J dropped 6 bases, with 13 bases sitting between them. Per germline, CDR1 SGHAT and CDR2 FQNNGV. Written as DNA, the CDR3 is TGTGCCAGCAGCTTACCGGGCAGGATGAATGGCTACACCTTC. The encoded protein is CASSLPGRMNGYTF.

The CDR3 region is CASRLTGVGEQYF. Here the CDR3 DNA reads TGTGCCAGCAGACTTACAGGGGTGGGCGAGCAGTACTTC. This sequence joins TRBV27 and TRBJ2-7; 7 positions agree with TRBD1. V was clipped by 6 bases and J by 6 bases; unmatched bases: 8. The CDR3 extends over 13 amino acids. Germline V gene data show CDR1 as MNHEY and CDR2 as SMNVEV (reference sequence).

The chain combines TRBV11-2 with TRBJ2-2; TRBD1 matches 9 bases. CDR3 length: 15 amino acids. The V gene's germline CDR1 is SGHAT and CDR2 FQNNGV. V was clipped by 5 bases and J by 7 bases; unmatched bases: 8. This CDR3 reads CASSRGTGRIGELFF. As DNA, the CDR3 is TGTGCCAGCAGCCGGGGGACAGGGCGTATCGGGGAGCTGTTTTTT.

The chain links TRBV5-6 to TRBJ2-7; D gene uncertain. Deletions cut 4 bases from V and 2 bases from J, with 16 bases between. The germline V gene encodes CDR1 SGHDT and CDR2 YYEEEE. This CDR3 has 15 amino acids. The CDR3 DNA reads as TGTGCCAGCAGCCCCCCTGGCGCAAAAACCTACGAGCAGTACTTC. Translating it yields CASSPPGAKTYEQYF.

In DNA form, the CDR3 reads TGTGCCAGCAGCACAGGGACAGGGGAGAAAAATGGCTACACCTTC. This codes for CASSTGTGEKNGYTF. The chain carries TRBV21-1 and TRBJ1-2; no DNA check was done on the table's D call, TRBD1. TRBV21-1 is given as a pseudogene. This CDR3 is built from 15 residues.

This chain links TRBV18 with TRBJ1-2, with D uncertain. CDR3 length: 17 residues. V lost 0 bases, J lost 1 base, and 15 bases lay in between. Germline loops: CDR1 KGHSH, CDR2 LQKENI. CDR3 region: CASSPPSLAGINYGYTF. For the CDR3, the DNA is TGTGCCAGCTCACCACCGTCGTTGGCAGGAATTAACTATGGCTACACCTTC.

CDR3 coding DNA: TGTGCCAGCAGTGAAAGGGGACTAGCGGGACTTTTGAACATTCAGTACTTC. This encodes CASSERGLAGLLNIQYF. The V call is TRBV6-1, the J call TRBJ2-4, with 13 bases that match TRBD2. Germline-derived CDR1 and CDR2 are MNHNS and SASEGT. V shed 2 bases, J shed 7 bases, and the junction held 8 bases outside the gene matches. The CDR3 length is 17 residues.

The V and J genes are TRBV7-9 and TRBJ2-3; 8 nucleotides match TRBD1. Trimming cost V 4 bases and J 2 bases; bases outside gene matches: 11. CDR3 size: 17 residues. CDR1 is SEHNR, CDR2 FQNEAQ, per germline (reference sequence). The CDR3 is CASSSLGQGANTDTQYF. The DNA of the CDR3 is TGTGCCAGCAGCTCCCTGGGCCAGGGGGCGAACACAGATACGCAGTATTTT.

V usage is TRBV6-5 and J usage is TRBJ2-5; 11 bases map to TRBD2. The CDR3 spans 16 residues. The V segment lost 3 bases and the J segment 3 bases; nucleotides outside the gene matches: 6. The V gene's germline CDR1 is MNHEY and CDR2 SVGAGI. The CDR3 bases are TGTGCCAGCAGTTATACCGGGACTAGCGGAAAAGAGACCCAGTACTTC. Translating gives CASSYTGTSGKETQYF.

The chain combines TRBV10-3 with TRBJ2-7, with D tentatively TRBD1 (6 bases). From germline, CDR1 is ENHRY and CDR2 SYGVKD. Trimming stripped 4 bases from V and 0 bases from J, with 13 bases between. The CDR3 covers 15 residues. The chain's CDR3 is CAISAQGNPSYEQYF. The DNA of the CDR3 is TGTGCCATCAGTGCCCAGGGGAATCCCTCCTACGAGCAGTACTTC.

Regarding this clone: The sample has other DNA sequences that encode this CDR3 too. The chain uses TRBV18 and TRBJ2-1; D not resolved. Trimming took 3 bases from V and 4 from J, leaving 13 bases between them. The CDR3 covers 15 residues. Germline values: CDR1 KGHSH, CDR2 LQKENI. The CDR3 reads CASSPLTGSYNEQFF. In nucleotides, the CDR3 is TGTGCCAGCTCACCTCTCACCGGGTCGTACAATGAGCAGTTCTTC.